The subject of this entry is one T cell receptor (beta chain). Authors' analysis steps: Estimation of nucleated cell counts was performed using reference gene primer amplification. The repertoire was sequenced with immunoSEQ multiplex PCR; TCRdb's copy has only in-frame clones and lacks some. The DNA gave D and trimming, while V, J and clone size come from that table. The sample records 150,000 to 200,000 clones, roughly 80% being singletons. The data belong to a study of blood T cell repertoires in COVID-19. Study at large: COVID-19 samples, acute and convalescent, were from the United States, Italy and Spain. T cells, B-cell-depleted T cells, or PBMCs provided the cDNA or gDNA that served as material.

The sequenced sample was peripheral blood. This clonotype originated in a man aged 60 to 69 with active or convalescent COVID-19.

For the CDR3, the DNA is TGTGCCAGCAGCTTGACTGGGGGGGTAGGCTACACCTTC. It translates to CASSLTGGVGYTF. J is TRBJ1-2 and V is TRBV7-8, with TRBD1 as a possible D gene (5 bases). Trimming removed 3 bases from V and 8 bases from J, with 13 bases in between. This CDR3 is 13 amino acids long. Per germline, CDR1 SGHVS and CDR2 FQNEAQ.